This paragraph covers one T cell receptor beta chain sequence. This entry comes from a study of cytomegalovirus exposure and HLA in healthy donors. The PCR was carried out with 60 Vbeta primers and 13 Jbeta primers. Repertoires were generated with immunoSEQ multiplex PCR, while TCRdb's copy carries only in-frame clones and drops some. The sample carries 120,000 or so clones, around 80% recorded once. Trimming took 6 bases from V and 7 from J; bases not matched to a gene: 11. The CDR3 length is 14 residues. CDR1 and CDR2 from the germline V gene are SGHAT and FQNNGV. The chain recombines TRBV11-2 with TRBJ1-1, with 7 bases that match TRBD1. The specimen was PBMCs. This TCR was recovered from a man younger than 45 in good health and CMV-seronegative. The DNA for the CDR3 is TGTGCCAGCAGTTCAGCCGGGACAGAGTATGAAGCTTTCTTT. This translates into CASSSAGTEYEAFF.